This TCR beta chain was retrieved from a study of T-cell memory formation after mild COVID-19. Germline loops: CDR1 SEHNR, CDR2 FQNEAQ (reference sequence). CDR3 size: 12 residues. V lost 5 bases and J lost 3, with 5 bases in between. Via MiXCR, TCRdb re-called the 5' RACE reads, giving one row per CDR3 protein. This repertoire shows 400,000 to 500,000 distinct CDR3 sequences, approximately 19% found once; its top ten account for 20% to 25%. V gene TRBV7-9 combines with J gene TRBJ2-1; D remains unclear. The sequence was obtained from a man between 18 and 35 years old who had mild COVID-19 (a few samples of this study predate the infection). Cell type and time point are not known. Specimen: PBMCs or a T cell subset sorted from them (not recorded which). Written as DNA, the CDR3 is TGTGCCAGCAGCACCCGCTACAATGAGCAGTTCTTC. Protein sequence: CASSTRYNEQFF.